This passage covers 2 T cell receptor beta chains from one sample sequenced in a study of vaccination and CD4 T cells after COVID-19. Researchers used the Oncomine TCR Beta short-read assay to sequence DNA from cultured CD4+ T cells. TCRdb itself ran the PCR reads through MiXCR, one entry per CDR3 protein. The table shows some 9,200 distinct CDR3 sequences, with over 30% occurring only once. Their cognate antigens are unknown. Treatment reported: approximately 9-day PBMC culture with coronavirus spike peptide pools or control peptides (ViraFEST assay). The sequenced material came from CD4+ T cells from blood, cultured in vitro. These receptors all stem from a human donor who had recovered from COVID-19.

J is TRBJ1-2 and V is TRBV29-1; D is undetermined. The CDR3 runs 16 residues. V was cut by 4 bases and J by 4 bases, with 22 bases left in between. Germline assignment: CDR1 SQVTM and CDR2 ANQGSEA. CDR3 sequence reads: CSVGGPLFNIGYGYTF. In DNA form, the CDR3 reads TGCAGCGTTGGCGGGCCTCTTTTTAATATAGGCTATGGCTACACCTTC.

This clonotype was seen a few times. This sequence joins TRBV11-2 and TRBJ2-7; 9 nucleotides align to TRBD1. Germline CDR1 and CDR2: SGHAT and FQNNGV. This CDR3 has 13 residues. The V gene end was trimmed by 5 bases and the J gene end by 5 bases; junction bases not matched to a gene: 4. The CDR3 nucleotides read TGTGCCAGCAGCCGGGACAGGGCGAACGAGCAGTACTTC. This gives the protein CASSRDRANEQYF. The full variable domain, its missing parts supplied by reference TRBV11-2 and TRBJ2-7, is EAGVAQSPRYKIIEKRQSVAFWCNPISGHATLYWYQQILGQGPKLLIQFQNNGVVDDSQLPKDRFSAERLKGVDSTLKIQPAKLEDSAVYLCASSRDRANEQYFGPGTRLTVT.